The entry that follows covers one T cell receptor (beta chain) sequence. The data belong to a study of T cell changes during pregnancy in multiple sclerosis. From germline, CDR1 is LNHDA and CDR2 SQIVND (reference sequence). The CDR3 has 13 residues. The V gene lost 3 bases and the J gene lost 5 bases, with 7 bases spanning the gap. The assay was immunoSEQ multiplex PCR, and TCRdb's table has in-frame clones only and misses some. Altogether around 30,000 clones are present, roughly 89% being singletons, with the ten largest covering less than 6%. The genes are TRBV19 and TRBJ2-2, with D unresolved. This material consisted of CD8+ T cells from peripheral blood mononuclear cells, taken in the first trimester of pregnancy. The clonotype originates from a female donor with multiple sclerosis, enrolled in a pregnancy study. The chain's CDR3 is CASSIDLTGELFF. CDR3 DNA sequence: TGTGCCAGTAGTATTGACTTAACCGGGGAGCTGTTTTTT.